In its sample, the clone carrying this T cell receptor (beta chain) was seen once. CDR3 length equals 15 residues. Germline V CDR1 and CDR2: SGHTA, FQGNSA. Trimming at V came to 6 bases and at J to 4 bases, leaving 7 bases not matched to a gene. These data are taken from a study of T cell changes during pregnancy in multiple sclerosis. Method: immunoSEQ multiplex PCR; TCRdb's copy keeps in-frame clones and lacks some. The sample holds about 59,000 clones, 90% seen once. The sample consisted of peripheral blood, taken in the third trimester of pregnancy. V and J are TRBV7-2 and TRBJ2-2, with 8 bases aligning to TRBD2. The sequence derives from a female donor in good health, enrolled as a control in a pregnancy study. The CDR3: CASRTGTSGTGELFF. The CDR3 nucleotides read TGTGCCAGCAGGACCGGGACTAGTGGCACCGGGGAGCTGTTTTTT.